These T cell receptor beta chains were read from a single sample in a study of T cells after yellow fever vaccination. TCRdb itself ran the 5' RACE reads through MiXCR, one entry per CDR3 protein. In the table there are 300,000 to 350,000 distinct CDR3 sequences, around 10% of which are singletons. Specimen: CD4+ T cells sorted from PBMCs, collected 45 days after the yellow fever booster vaccination. All receptors come from a young man who received the YFV17D yellow fever vaccine. CDR3s include the opening cysteine and the closing phenylalanine or tryptophan. A D gene is named only where the DNA matches it firmly. For some rows the clone size is stated as once, few or many, or as a class when expanded; others skip it.

J gene,D gene,clone size,V gene,CDR3 DNA,CDR3 protein
TRBJ1-1,.,many,TRBV5-1,TGCGCCAGCAGCTTGGCACAGACAATCGGCACTGAAGCTTTCTTT,CASSLAQTIGTEAFF
TRBJ1-4,TRBD1,.,TRBV7-9,TGTGCCAGCAGCCGACAGGGGTACGAAAAACTGTTTTTT,CASSRQGYEKLFF
TRBJ2-2,TRBD1,.,TRBV12-3/TRBV12-4,TGTGCCAGCAGTGCGGGACAGGGGGCGAACACCGGGGAGCTGTTTTTT,CASSAGQGANTGELFF
TRBJ2-5,.,.,TRBV12-3/TRBV12-4,TGTGCCAGCAGTTTTTCGGAGTACGAAGAGACCCAGTACTTC,CASSFSEYEETQYF
TRBJ2-3,TRBD2,.,TRBV30,TGTGCCTGGAGCCTAGCGGGGGGGGGGACAGATACGCAGTATTTT,CAWSLAGGGTDTQYF
TRBJ2-1,.,many,TRBV14,TGTGCCAGCAGCCCGGGACTCTACAATGAGCAGTTCTTC,CASSPGLYNEQFF
TRBJ2-1,.,.,TRBV2,TGTGCCAGCATGATAGGGGGGCCCGGCAATGAGCAGTTCTTC,CASMIGGPGNEQFF
TRBJ2-1,TRBD1,.,TRBV12-3/TRBV12-4,TGTGCCAGCAGTTTTGGGACAGGGTCCCATGAGCAGTTCTTC,CASSFGTGSHEQFF
TRBJ1-2,.,.,TRBV4-3,TGCGCCAGCAGCCAGAGACAGGCCCTAGGCTACACCTTC,CASSQRQALGYTF
TRBJ2-3,.,.,TRBV6-6,TGTGCCAGCAGGGGGGGGCGGGGACGCACAGATACGCAGTATTTT,CASRGGRGRTDTQYF
TRBJ2-5,TRBD1,.,TRBV5-1,TGCGCCAGCAGCTTGGCCACCGGGACAGGGTTCATGAGTACCCAGTACTTC,CASSLATGTGFMSTQYF
TRBJ2-3,TRBD2,many,TRBV5-1,TGCGCCAGCAGCTTACCGGGACTAGCGGATTCTGCAGATACGCAGTATTTT,CASSLPGLADSADTQYF
TRBJ1-5,TRBD1,few,TRBV9,TGTGCCAGCAGCAGACAGGGCTATAGCAATCAGCCCCAGCATTTT,CASSRQGYSNQPQHF
TRBJ2-1,.,.,TRBV9,TGTGCCAGCAGCCCCCGGGGAAGAAACGGCGATAATGAGCAGTTCTTC,CASSPRGRNGDNEQFF
TRBJ1-1,.,few,TRBV6-2/TRBV6-3,TGTGCCAGCCGCGGGCGGCAGGGAGCCACTGAAGCTTTCTTT,CASRGRQGATEAFF
TRBJ2-7,TRBD1,few,TRBV7-6,TGTGCCAGCAGACGCCGGGACAGCTCTTTCTACGAGCAGTACTTC,CASRRRDSSFYEQYF
TRBJ2-7,.,.,TRBV6-4,TGTGCCAGCAGTGACGGGGTAGCTCTGTACTTC,CASSDGVALYF
TRBJ2-3,.,.,TRBV5-1,TGCGCCAGCAGCGCTACAAGCACAGATACGCAGTATTTT,CASSATSTDTQYF
TRBJ1-5,.,few,TRBV9,TGTGCCAGCAGCGCCTCTAACGGGGGGTCCCAGCATTTT,CASSASNGGSQHF
TRBJ1-6,.,many,TRBV11-2,TGTGCCAGCAGCTTACGGGTGGACCCCGGAAATTCACCCCTCCACTTT,CASSLRVDPGNSPLHF
TRBJ1-6,TRBD1,.,TRBV6-2/TRBV6-3,TGTGCCAGCAGTTACCCGAAACCCAGACAGGGGGGATATTCACCCCTCCACTTT,CASSYPKPRQGGYSPLHF
TRBJ1-1,.,.,TRBV7-9,TGTGCCAGCAGCTTCCGGGACACCAAAGCTTTCTTT,CASSFRDTKAFF
TRBJ1-2,.,few,TRBV7-9,TGTGCCAGCAGCCCAGACAGGTTCTATGGCTACACCTTC,CASSPDRFYGYTF